This T cell receptor (beta chain) was sequenced for a study of beta chain features in type 1 diabetes. Study-wide results and caveats: No resolution was reached here on whether HLA type influences TCRB rearrangement. Type 1 diabetes patients showed a moderate but significant shortening of TCRB CDR3s in all four CD4+ subsets. Comparison showed that naive, central memory and Treg TCRB repertoires appeared more similar among patients than among healthy donors.

The V end was cut by 3 bases, the J end by 12 bases, with 16 bases between. The CDR3 is 14 amino acids. Germline CDR1 reads SGHNT; CDR2 reads YYREEE (reference sequence). Reverse transcription of all isolated RNA meant that expressed TCRB transcripts were sequenced. Data came from immunoSEQ multiplex PCR; TCRdb stores just in-frame clones and leaves some out. This sample has under 300,000 clones, with approximately 11% found just once. Turning to this clone: What it binds is not known.

Cell sorting via CD45RO/CCR7/CD25/CD127/CD95/CD27 was performed to obtain CD4+ naive, central memory, regulatory and stem cell-like memory cells. Sorted populations all exceeded 95% purity. Sequences were obtained from naive CD4+ T cells from blood. This clonotype originated in a man aged 25-45 years with type 1 diabetes. The V gene is TRBV5-4, the J gene TRBJ1-6; D is uncertain. The chain's CDR3 is CASSSARYPGPLHF. The CDR3 DNA reads TGTGCCAGCAGCTCGGCCCGATACCCAGGACCCCTCCACTTT.